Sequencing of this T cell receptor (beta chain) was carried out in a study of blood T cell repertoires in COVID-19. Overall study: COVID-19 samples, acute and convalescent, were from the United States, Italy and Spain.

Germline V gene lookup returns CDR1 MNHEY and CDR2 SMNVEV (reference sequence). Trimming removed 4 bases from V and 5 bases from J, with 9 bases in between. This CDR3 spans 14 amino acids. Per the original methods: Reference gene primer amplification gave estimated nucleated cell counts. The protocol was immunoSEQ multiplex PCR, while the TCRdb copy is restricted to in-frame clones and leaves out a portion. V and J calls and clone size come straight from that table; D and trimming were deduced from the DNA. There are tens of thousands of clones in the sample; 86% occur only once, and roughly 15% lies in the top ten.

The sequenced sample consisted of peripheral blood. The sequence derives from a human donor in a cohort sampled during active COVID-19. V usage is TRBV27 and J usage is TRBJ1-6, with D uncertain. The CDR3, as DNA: TGTGCCAGCAGTTGGTGGAGAGATAATTCACCCCTCCACTTT. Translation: CASSWWRDNSPLHF.